This is a list of T cell receptor beta chains from one sample in a study of long-term antiretroviral therapy in people with HIV. Produced via immunoSEQ multiplex PCR; TCRdb's table is partial and in-frame only. The sample has around 37,000 clones, about 82% seen once; the top ten hold approximately 4.7%. The input for sequencing was unsorted PBMCs, taken 3.3 years after starting antiretroviral therapy. The receptors originated from a man aged 18-30 years with HIV. Both conserved end residues are part of each CDR3. Fields, in order: J gene, V gene, clone size, D gene, CDR3 DNA, CDR3 protein. The D gene is left open where the match is weak. Where a row states a size, it is once, few, many or the class of an expanded clone; other rows omit it.

>TRBJ2-1|TRBV5-4|-|TRBD1
TGTGCCAGCAGCGCCGGGACAGGGCGCTACAATGAGCAGTTCTTC
CASSAGTGRYNEQFF
>TRBJ2-3|TRBV9|-|-
TGTGCCAGCAGCGTAGAGGGGAGAGATACGCAGTATTTT
CASSVEGRDTQYF
>TRBJ1-4|TRBV27|-|TRBD1
TGTGCCAGCAGTCTGGGGACAGGGGGTCGGGAAAAACTGTTTTTT
CASSLGTGGREKLFF
>TRBJ2-2|TRBV5-4|few|TRBD1
TGTGCCAGCAGCTGGGACAGATACACCGGGGAGCTGTTTTTT
CASSWDRYTGELFF
>TRBJ1-2|TRBV4-1|few|-
TGCGCCAGCAGCCAACCTCTCTATGGCTACACCTTC
CASSQPLYGYTF
>TRBJ1-1|TRBV6-5|-|TRBD1
TGTGCCAGCAGTCGGTACAGGGGGCTAGGCACTGAAGCTTTCTTT
CASSRYRGLGTEAFF
>TRBJ2-2|TRBV7-6|-|-
TGTGCCAGCAGCTTAGCCCAGGGGCACCTAATGAACACCGGGGAGCTGTTTTTT
CASSLAQGHLMNTGELFF
>TRBJ2-3|TRBV11-1|-|TRBD1
TGTGCCAGCAGCCACGGACAGGGGAACACAGATACGCAGTATTTT
CASSHGQGNTDTQYF
>TRBJ2-7|TRBV7-2|-|-
TGTGCCAGCAGCTTCGACTACGAGCAGTACTTC
CASSFDYEQYF
>TRBJ2-1|TRBV15|-|TRBD2
TGTGCCACCAGCAAAGGGGACGGGCGGGAGTCGTCTAATGAGCAGTTCTTC
CATSKGDGRESSNEQFF
>TRBJ2-7|TRBV5-1|once|TRBD2
TGCGCCAGCAGCGCCGGACTAGCGGGAGGGCCGGCCTACGAGCAGTACTTC
CASSAGLAGGPAYEQYF
>TRBJ1-4|TRBV7-2|-|-
TGTGCCAGCACCATAGGGCCGAATGAAAAACTGTTTTTT
CASTIGPNEKLFF
>TRBJ1-2|TRBV15|-|-
TGTGCCACCAGCAGAGTTAGCAGGGGATATGGCTACACCTTC
CATSRVSRGYGYTF
>TRBJ2-7|TRBV6-5|-|-
TGTGCCAGCAGTCCCTCTACCAGGGGCTACGAGCAGTACTTC
CASSPSTRGYEQYF
>TRBJ2-7|TRBV5-4|-|-
TGTGCCAGCAGCCCCCAGCTCGGGGGGCCCTACGAGCAGTACTTC
CASSPQLGGPYEQYF
>TRBJ2-7|TRBV4-1|once|-
TGCGCCAGCAGCTCGGCCAGGGGTTACGAGCAGTACTTC
CASSSARGYEQYF
>TRBJ2-7|TRBV9|-|-
TGTGCCAGCAGCGCCGACAGTGGTTCCTACGAGCAGTACTTC
CASSADSGSYEQYF
>TRBJ2-7|TRBV28|-|TRBD1
TGTGCCTCAGGGGGTACACGGAGCTACGAGCAGTACTTC
CASGGTRSYEQYF
>TRBJ1-3|TRBV5-6|-|TRBD1
TGTGCCAGCAGCGTCCGACAGGGGATAACTGGAAACACCATATATTTT
CASSVRQGITGNTIYF
>TRBJ2-7|TRBV5-1|-|TRBD1
TGCGCCAGCAGCTTGAAATTACAGGGGTACGAGCAGTACTTC
CASSLKLQGYEQYF
>TRBJ2-7|TRBV19|-|-
TGTGCCAGTAGTGGGGGGTCCCCCTACGAGCAGTACTTC
CASSGGSPYEQYF
>TRBJ2-1|TRBV9|once|-
TGTGCCAGCACCGCGAGGGGGGGGGATGAGCAGTTCTTC
CASTARGGDEQFF
>TRBJ2-1|TRBV29-1|-|TRBD2
TGCAGCACATCTAGCGGGCCATACAATGAGCAGTTCTTC
CSTSSGPYNEQFF
>TRBJ2-2|TRBV11-3|medium-sized|TRBD2
TGTGCCAGCAGCCCCCGGGGGGGCACCGGGGAGCTGTTTTTT
CASSPRGGTGELFF
>TRBJ2-6|TRBV9|-|-
TGTGCCAGCAGCCCTATTACAGGTCCTGGGGCCAACGTCCTGACTTTC
CASSPITGPGANVLTF
>TRBJ2-2|TRBV12-5|-|TRBD1
TGTGCTAGTGGTATGACCGGGACAGAAATATACAAGAGGAACACCGGGGAGCTGTTTTTT
CASGMTGTEIYKRNTGELFF
>TRBJ2-1|TRBV9|-|TRBD1
TGTGCCAGCAGCGACAAACAGGGGGCCAGCGGGAATGTTGAGCAGTTCTTC
CASSDKQGASGNVEQFF
>TRBJ1-3|TRBV19|-|TRBD1
TGTGCCAGTAGTCCCCAAGGACAGGCTGGACCCTCTGGAAACACCATATATTTT
CASSPQGQAGPSGNTIYF
>TRBJ2-2|TRBV19|-|-
TGTGCCAGTAGTAGCCCTACATGGGCATCCGGGGAGCTGTTTTTT
CASSSPTWASGELFF
>TRBJ1-4|TRBV7-9|-|-
TGTGCCAGCAGCTTAGAAGGGGTTCGAGAAAAACTGTTTTTT
CASSLEGVREKLFF
>TRBJ2-2|TRBV6-4|few|-
TGTGCCAGCAGTGGACAGGACACCGGGGAGCTGTTTTTT
CASSGQDTGELFF
>TRBJ1-5|TRBV27|once|-
TGTGCCAGCAGCTCAGCCTATAGCAATCAGCCCCAGCATTTT
CASSSAYSNQPQHF